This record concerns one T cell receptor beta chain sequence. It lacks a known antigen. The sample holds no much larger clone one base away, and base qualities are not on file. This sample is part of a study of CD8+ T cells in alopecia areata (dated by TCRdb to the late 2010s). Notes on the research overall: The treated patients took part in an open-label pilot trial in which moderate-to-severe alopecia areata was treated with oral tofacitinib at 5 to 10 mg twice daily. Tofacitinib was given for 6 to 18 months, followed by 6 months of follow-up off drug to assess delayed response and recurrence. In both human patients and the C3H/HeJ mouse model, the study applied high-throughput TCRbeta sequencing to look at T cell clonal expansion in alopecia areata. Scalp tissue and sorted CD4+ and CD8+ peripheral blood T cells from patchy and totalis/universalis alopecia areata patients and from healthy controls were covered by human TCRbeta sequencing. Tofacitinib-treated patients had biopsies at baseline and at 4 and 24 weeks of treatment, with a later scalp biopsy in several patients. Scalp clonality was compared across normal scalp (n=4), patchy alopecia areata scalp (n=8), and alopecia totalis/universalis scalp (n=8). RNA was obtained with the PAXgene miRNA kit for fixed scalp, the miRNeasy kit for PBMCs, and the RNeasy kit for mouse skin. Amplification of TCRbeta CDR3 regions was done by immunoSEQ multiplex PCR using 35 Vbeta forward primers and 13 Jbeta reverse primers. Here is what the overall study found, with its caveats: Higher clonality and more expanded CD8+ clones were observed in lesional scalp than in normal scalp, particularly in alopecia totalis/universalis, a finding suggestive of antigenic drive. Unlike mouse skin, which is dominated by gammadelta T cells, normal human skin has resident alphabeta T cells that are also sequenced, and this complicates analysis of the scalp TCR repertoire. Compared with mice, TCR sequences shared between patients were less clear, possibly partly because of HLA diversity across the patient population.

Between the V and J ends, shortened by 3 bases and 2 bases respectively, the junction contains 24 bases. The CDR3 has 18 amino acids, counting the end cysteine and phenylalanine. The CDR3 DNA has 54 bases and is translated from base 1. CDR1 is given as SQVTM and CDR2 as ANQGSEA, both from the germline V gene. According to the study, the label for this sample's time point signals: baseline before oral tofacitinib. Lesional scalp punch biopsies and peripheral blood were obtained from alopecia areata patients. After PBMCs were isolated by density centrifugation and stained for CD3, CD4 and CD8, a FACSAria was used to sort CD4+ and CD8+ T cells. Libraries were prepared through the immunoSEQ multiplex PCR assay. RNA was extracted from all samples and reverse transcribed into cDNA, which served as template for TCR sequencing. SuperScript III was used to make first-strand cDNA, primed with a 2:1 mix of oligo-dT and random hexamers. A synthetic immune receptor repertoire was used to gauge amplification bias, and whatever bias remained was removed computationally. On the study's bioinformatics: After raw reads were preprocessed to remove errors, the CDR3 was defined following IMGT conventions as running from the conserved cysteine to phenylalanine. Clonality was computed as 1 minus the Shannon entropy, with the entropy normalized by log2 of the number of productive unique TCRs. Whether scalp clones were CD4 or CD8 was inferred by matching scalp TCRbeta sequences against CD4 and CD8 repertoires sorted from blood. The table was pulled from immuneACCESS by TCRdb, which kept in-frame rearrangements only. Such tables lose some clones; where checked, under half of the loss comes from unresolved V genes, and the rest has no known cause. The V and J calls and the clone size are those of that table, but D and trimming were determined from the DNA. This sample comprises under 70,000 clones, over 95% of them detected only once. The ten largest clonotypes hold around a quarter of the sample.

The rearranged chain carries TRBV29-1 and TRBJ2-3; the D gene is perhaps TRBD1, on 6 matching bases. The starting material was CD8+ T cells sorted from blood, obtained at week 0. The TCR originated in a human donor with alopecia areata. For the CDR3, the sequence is CSVDVGAGIFSLTDTQYF. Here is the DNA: TGCAGCGTTGATGTGGGGGCTGGTATCTTCTCTCTCACAGATACGCAGTATTTT.